This T cell receptor (beta chain) was recorded in a study of cytomegalovirus exposure and HLA in healthy donors. Background on the study: The approximately 120 validation repertoires were produced on the same platform as the 550 to 700 repertoires of the first cohort. This was reported in a later analysis. Study results and caveats: There were 150 or so TCR beta chains listed as cytomegalovirus-associated. Among TCR sequences, most were rare, though some public TCRs appeared in many donors.

Note on this clone: Antigen specificity is unknown.

Separation from the roughly 690-subject first cohort characterized the roughly 120-subject validation cohort, to which the donors belonged. The CDR3 sequence is 17 residues long. Germline trimming cut 6 bases from V and 1 base from J; bases unmatched to any gene: 11. Germline CDR1 is LNHDA and CDR2 is SQIVND (reference sequence). The repertoire was sequenced with immunoSEQ multiplex PCR; TCRdb's copy has only in-frame clones and lacks some. The sample yields 55,000 to 70,000 clones, around 94% seen once. Material for sequencing was PBMCs. The origin of this receptor is a man between 18 and 29 years old in good health and CMV-seronegative. The chain has TRBV19 and TRBJ2-2, with 7 bases that match TRBD2. The CDR3 DNA reads TGTGCCAGTAGCCCCGCCCGACTAGCACGGAACACCGGGGAGCTGTTTTTT. It translates to CASSPARLARNTGELFF.